The clone carrying this T cell receptor (beta chain) occurred many times. Using RNA transcripts, the TCR beta CDR3 regions were amplified. Second-round multiplex PCR came after a first-round RT-PCR that employed HTBI primers. TCRdb recomputed calls from the multiplex PCR reads with MiXCR, one row per CDR3 protein. The profile shows approximately 540,000 distinct CDR3 sequences, 35% to 45% of them singletons. This sample was taken from a study of Graves' ophthalmopathy and Graves' hyperthyroidism. Trimming took off 4 bases at V and 2 bases at J, with 18 bases between the two ends. Germline V CDR1 and CDR2: PRHDT, FYEKMQ (reference sequence). The CDR3 sequence is 16 residues long.

Material for sequencing was peripheral blood or thyroid tissue (not recorded which). The V gene is TRBV13, the J gene TRBJ2-7; D is ambiguous. The source is an adult man with Graves' hyperthyroidism. The CDR3 nucleotides read TGTGCCAGCAGCTCAACCGGATTACTCCTCGCCTACGAGCAGTACTTC. Translated: CASSSTGLLLAYEQYF.